This paragraph reports one T cell receptor (beta chain). The data originate from a study of blood T cell repertoires in COVID-19. Study at large: COVID-19 samples from acute and convalescent phases originated in the United States, Italy and Spain.

In the original workflow: Researchers report that nucleated cell counts were estimated from reference gene primer amplification. Profiling relied on immunoSEQ multiplex PCR, and the TCRdb table lists in-frame clones only, not all of them. That table is the source of V, J and clone size, and D and trimming were worked out from the DNA. The sample shows around 330,000 clones, approximately 88% of them seen only once. The CDR3 covers 15 residues. Germline V CDR1 and CDR2: SEHNR, FQNEAQ (reference sequence). Trimming left V 1 base short and J 5 bases short, with 14 bases between. The sample consisted of peripheral blood. The chain uses TRBV7-9 and TRBJ2-5, with D tentatively TRBD1 (6 bases). This TCR was recovered from a woman between 25 and 40 years old with COVID-19, enrolled during active disease. DNA of the CDR3: TGTGCCAGCAGCTTAGGGACAGCGTCAGGGGAGACCCAGTACTTC. Protein product: CASSLGTASGETQYF.